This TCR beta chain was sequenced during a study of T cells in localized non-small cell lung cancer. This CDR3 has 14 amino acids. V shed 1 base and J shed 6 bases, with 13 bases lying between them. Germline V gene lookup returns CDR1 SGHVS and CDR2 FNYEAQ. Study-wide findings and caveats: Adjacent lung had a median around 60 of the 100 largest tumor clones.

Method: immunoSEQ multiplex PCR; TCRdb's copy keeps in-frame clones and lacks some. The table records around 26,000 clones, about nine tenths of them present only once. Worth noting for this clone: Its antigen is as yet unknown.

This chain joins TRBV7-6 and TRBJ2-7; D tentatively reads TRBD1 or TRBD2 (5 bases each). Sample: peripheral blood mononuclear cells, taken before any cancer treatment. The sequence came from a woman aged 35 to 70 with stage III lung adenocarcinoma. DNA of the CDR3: TGTGCCAGCAGCTTAGATTCCCGGGGACGCGAGCAGTACTTC. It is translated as CASSLDSRGREQYF.